The T cell receptor beta chain described here comes from a study of T cell responses to AZD1222 COVID-19 vaccine. Notes on the study in general: Following two doses of AZD1222, Spike-specific TCR breadth and depth rose.

The CDR3 has 16 amino acids. Trimming pared 6 bases from V and 4 bases from J, leaving 22 bases between. The germline V gene has CDR1 SGHVS and CDR2 FQNEAQ. Details on this clone: The antigen is unknown.

The method was immunoSEQ multiplex PCR; TCRdb's version includes in-frame clones alone and lacks a portion of them. The table lists about 120,000 clones, approximately 85% of them singletons. This chain joins TRBV7-8 and TRBJ2-7, with D possibly being TRBD1 (7 bases). Material: peripheral blood, obtained on day 0 of AZD1222 vaccination. The TCR comes from an adult in good health. DNA of the CDR3: TGTGCCAGCAGAGCAACGTCCGCGGGACAGACATACGAGCAGTACTTC. It yields the protein CASRATSAGQTYEQYF. Combining the CDR3 with reference TRBV7-8 and TRBJ2-7 gives the whole variable domain GAGVSQSPRYKVAKRGQDVALRCDPISGHVSLFWYQQALGQGPEFLTYFQNEAQLDKSGLPSDRFFAERPEGSVSTLKIQRTQQEDSAVYLCASRATSAGQTYEQYFGPGTRLTVT.